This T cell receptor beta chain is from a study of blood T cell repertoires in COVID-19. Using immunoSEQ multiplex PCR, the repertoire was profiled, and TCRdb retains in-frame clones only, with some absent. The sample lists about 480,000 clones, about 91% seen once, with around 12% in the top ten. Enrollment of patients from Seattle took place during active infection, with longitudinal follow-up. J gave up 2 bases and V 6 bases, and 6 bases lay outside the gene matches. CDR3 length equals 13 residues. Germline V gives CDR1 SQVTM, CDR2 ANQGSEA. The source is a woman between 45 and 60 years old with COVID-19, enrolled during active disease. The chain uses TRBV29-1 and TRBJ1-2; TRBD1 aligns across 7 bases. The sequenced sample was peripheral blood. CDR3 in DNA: TGCAGCGTCCGGGAGGGGGCCAACTATGGCTACACCTTC. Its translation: CSVREGANYGYTF.